Sequencing of this T cell receptor beta chain was carried out in a study of CD8 T cells in Susac syndrome. The ends were cut back, 0 bases at V and 4 bases at J, with 14 bases in the middle. The CDR3 sequence is 16 residues long. Germline CDR1 and CDR2: SGHNT and YYREEE (reference sequence). Random hexamers were used to reverse transcribe an amount of roughly 0.45 to 1 ug RNA. TCRdb reprocessed the immunoSEQ multiplex PCR reads via MiXCR and lists one record per CDR3 protein. The data hold some 450,000 distinct CDR3 sequences, with roughly 85% observed a single time. The T cells that were sequenced for TCR beta were CD8+ and CD4+ cells from blood. The multiple sclerosis controls were treatment-naive patients, and their relapsing-remitting disease was stable or active.

The sequenced material came from CD8+ T cells from PBMCs. The chain uses TRBV5-4 and TRBJ2-1; D possibly corresponds to TRBD2 (6 bases). The TCR comes from a human donor with multiple sclerosis. The CDR3: CASSLDSGNHYNEQFF. The DNA of the CDR3 is TGTGCCAGCAGCTTGGATAGCGGAAACCATTACAATGAGCAGTTCTTC.